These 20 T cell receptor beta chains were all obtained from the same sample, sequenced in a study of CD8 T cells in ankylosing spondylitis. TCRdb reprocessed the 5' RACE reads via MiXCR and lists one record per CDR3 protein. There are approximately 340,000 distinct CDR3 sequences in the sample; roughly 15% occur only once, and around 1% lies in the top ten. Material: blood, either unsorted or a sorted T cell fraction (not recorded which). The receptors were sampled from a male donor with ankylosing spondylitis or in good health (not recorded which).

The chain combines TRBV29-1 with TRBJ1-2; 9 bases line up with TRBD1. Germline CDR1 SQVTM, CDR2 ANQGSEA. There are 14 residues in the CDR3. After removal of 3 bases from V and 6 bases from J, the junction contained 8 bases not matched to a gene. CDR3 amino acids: CSVDPTGGGHGYTF. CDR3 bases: TGCAGCGTTGATCCGACAGGGGGTGGGCATGGCTACACCTTC.

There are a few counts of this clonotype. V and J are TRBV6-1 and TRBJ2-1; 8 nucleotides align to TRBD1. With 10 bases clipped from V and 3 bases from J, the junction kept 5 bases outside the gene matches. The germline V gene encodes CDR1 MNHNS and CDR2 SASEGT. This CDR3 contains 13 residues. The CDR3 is CATRQGYYNEQFF. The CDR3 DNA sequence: TGTGCCACCCGACAGGGGTACTACAATGAGCAGTTCTTC.

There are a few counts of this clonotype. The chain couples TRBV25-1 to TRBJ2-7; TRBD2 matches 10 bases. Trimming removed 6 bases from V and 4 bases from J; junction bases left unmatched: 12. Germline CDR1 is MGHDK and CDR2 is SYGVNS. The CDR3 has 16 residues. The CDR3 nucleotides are TGTGCCAGCAGCCGATTTGGGGGTAGCGGGGGGTACGAGCAGTACTTC. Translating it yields CASSRFGGSGGYEQYF.

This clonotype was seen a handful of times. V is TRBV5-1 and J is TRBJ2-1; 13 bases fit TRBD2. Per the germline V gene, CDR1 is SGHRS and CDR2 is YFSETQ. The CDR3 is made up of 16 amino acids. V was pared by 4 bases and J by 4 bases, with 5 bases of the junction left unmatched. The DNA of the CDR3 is TGCGCCAGCAGCACCGGGACTAGCGGGAAGTACAATGAGCAGTTCTTC. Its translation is CASSTGTSGKYNEQFF.

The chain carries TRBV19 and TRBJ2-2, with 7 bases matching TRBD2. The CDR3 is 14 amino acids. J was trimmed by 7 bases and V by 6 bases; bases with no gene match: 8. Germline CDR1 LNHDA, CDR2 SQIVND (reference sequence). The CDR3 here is CASRSQRDGGELFF. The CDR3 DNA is TGTGCCAGTAGGTCCCAGCGGGACGGCGGGGAGCTGTTTTTT.

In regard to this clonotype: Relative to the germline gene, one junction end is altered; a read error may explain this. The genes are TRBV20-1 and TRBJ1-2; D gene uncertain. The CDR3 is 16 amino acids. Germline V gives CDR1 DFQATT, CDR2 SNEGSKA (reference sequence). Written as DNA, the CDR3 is TGCAGTGCTAGAGCGGCAGCTCCCCGTGAGAACTATGGCTGCACCTTC. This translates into CSARAAAPRENYGCTF.

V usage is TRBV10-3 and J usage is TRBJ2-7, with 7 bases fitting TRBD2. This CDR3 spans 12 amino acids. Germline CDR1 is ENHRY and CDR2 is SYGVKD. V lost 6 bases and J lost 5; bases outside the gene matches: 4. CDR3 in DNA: TGTGCCATCAGCCGGGACTACAACGAGCAGTACTTC. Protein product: CAISRDYNEQYF.

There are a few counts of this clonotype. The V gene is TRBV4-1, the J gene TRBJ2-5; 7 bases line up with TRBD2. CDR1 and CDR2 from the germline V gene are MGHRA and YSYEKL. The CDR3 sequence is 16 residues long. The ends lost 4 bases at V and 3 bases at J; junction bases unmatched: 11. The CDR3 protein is CASSPLGGSLKETQYF. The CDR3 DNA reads TGCGCCAGCAGCCCTCTGGGCGGGAGTTTAAAAGAGACCCAGTACTTC.

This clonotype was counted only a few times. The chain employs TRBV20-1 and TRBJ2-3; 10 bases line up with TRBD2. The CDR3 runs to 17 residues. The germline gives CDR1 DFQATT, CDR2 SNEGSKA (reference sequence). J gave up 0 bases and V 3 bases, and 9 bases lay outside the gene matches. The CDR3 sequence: CSASSSGGAVSTDTQYF. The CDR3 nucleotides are TGCAGTGCTAGTTCCAGCGGGGGGGCTGTTAGCACAGATACGCAGTATTTT.

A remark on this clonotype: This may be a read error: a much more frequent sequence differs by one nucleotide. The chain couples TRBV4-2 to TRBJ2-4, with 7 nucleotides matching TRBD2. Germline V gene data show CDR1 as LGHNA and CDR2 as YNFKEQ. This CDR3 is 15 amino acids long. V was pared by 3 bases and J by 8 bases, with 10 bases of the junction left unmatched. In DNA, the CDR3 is TGTGCCAGCAGCCAGAACGAAGCACGGGGGGACATTCAGTACTTC. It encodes CASSQNEARGDIQYF.

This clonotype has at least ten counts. CDR3 bases: TGTGCCAGCAGCTTAGCACAGGGGGCAGGGAACACCATATATTTT. Translated: CASSLAQGAGNTIYF. V gene TRBV7-2 combines with J gene TRBJ1-3; the match to TRBD1 covers 9 bases. Per the germline V gene, CDR1 is SGHTA and CDR2 is FQGNSA. V dropped 0 bases and J dropped 7; count of bases not matched to a gene: 4. The CDR3 has 15 residues.

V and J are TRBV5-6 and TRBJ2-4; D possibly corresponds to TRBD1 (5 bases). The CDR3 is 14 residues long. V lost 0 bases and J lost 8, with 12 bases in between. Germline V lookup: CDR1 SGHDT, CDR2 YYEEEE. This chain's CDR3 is CASSLGQPTDIQYF. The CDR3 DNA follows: TGTGCCAGCAGCTTGGGACAGCCTACTGACATTCAGTACTTC.

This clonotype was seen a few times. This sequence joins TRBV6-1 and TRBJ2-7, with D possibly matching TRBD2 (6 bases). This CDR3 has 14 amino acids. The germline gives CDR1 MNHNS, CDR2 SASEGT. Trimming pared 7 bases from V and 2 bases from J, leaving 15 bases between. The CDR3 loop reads CASTYRSGTYEQYF. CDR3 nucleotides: TGTGCCAGCACCTACCGTAGCGGAACCTACGAGCAGTACTTC.

CDR3 in DNA: TGTGCCAGCGTGGACGGGGACACTGAAGCTTTCTTT. Translation gives CASVDGDTEAFF. The gene calls are TRBV5-4 and TRBJ1-1; unclear D gene. The V gene's germline CDR1 is SGHNT and CDR2 YYREEE (reference sequence). Trimming pared 7 bases from V and 3 bases from J, leaving 10 bases between. The CDR3 runs to 12 residues.

CDR3 residues: CASSLDATRGTEAFF. The CDR3 bases are TGTGCCAGCAGCCTAGACGCAACCCGAGGCACTGAAGCTTTCTTT. This chain links TRBV7-2 with TRBJ1-1; D call uncertain. Trimming removed 5 bases from V and 4 bases from J, with 17 bases in between. The CDR3 covers 15 residues. CDR1 is SGHTA, CDR2 FQGNSA, per germline.

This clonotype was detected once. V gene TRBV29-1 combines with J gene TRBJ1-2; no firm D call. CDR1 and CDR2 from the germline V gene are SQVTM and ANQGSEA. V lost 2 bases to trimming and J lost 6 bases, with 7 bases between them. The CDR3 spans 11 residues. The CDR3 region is CSVEYRDGYTF. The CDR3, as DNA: TGCAGCGTTGAATACCGGGATGGCTACACCTTC.

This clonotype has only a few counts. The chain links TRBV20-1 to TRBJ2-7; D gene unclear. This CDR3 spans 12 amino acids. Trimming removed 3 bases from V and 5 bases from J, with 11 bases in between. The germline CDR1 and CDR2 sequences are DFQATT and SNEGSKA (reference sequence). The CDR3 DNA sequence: TGCAGTGCTAGTATCCAGGCCCACGAGCAGTACTTC. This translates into CSASIQAHEQYF.

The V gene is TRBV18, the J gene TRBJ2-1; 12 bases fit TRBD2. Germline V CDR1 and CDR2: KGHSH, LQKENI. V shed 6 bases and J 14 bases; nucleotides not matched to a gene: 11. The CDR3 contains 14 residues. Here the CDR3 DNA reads TGTGCCAGCTCTCTCACTAGCGGGGGGCTGCCCGAGTTCTTC. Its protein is CASSLTSGGLPEFF.

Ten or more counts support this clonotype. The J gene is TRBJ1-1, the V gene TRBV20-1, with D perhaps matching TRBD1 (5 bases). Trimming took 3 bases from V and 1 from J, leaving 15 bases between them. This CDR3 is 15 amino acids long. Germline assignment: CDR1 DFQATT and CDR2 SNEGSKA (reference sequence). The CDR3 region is CSARPPGRRNTEAFF. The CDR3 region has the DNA TGCAGTGCTAGGCCACCAGGGAGGAGGAACACTGAAGCTTTCTTT.

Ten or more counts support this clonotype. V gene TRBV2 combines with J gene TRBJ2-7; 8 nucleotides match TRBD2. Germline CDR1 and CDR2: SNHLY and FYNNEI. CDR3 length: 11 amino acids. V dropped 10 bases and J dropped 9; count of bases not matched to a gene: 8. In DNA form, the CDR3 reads TGTGCCACCCGGGAGGGGAAGGTGCAGTACTTC. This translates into CATREGKVQYF. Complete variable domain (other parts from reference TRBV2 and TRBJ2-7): EPEVTQTPSHQVTQMGQEVILRCVPISNHLYFYWYRQILGQKVEFLVSFYNNEISEKSEIFDDQFSVERPDGSNFTLKIRSTKLEDSAMYFCATREGKVQYFGPGTRLTVT.